This entry is about one TCR beta chain. The antigen remains undetermined. The CDR3 totals 13 residues. Per germline, CDR1 MNHEY and CDR2 SVGAGI. The data were obtained in a study of monozygotic twins with inflammatory bowel disease. Study outcomes and limitations: Relative clonotype sharing with others was diminished in IBD patients versus healthy twins, particularly with disease activity. Repertoire similarity was not found to differ between concordant and discordant twins, possibly from limited power.

Collection of a roughly 2.3 ml blood sample took place per donor. Unsorted whole blood yielded the total RNA, with T cells left unselected. After re-calling the 5' RACE reads, TCRdb lists one entry per CDR3 protein, DNA absent. Across 200,000 to 250,000 distinct CDR3 sequences, the top ten clones capture approximately 1.6% of the sample. Source material: blood. The chain joins TRBV6-5 to TRBJ1-4; the TRBD1 assignment by TCRdb is unverifiable without DNA. The TCR sequence derives from a human donor with ulcerative colitis or Crohn's disease, or a healthy co-twin of an affected twin (not recorded which). The CDR3 protein is CAVLDSVNEKLFF.